The entry below gives a single T cell receptor (beta chain) sequence along with its context. The target of this receptor is not known. The data stem from a study of T cells in women clearing cervical HPV infection (dated by TCRdb to 2017 to 2018). In the study overall: Cases were about two dozen women with histologically confirmed HPV16-related CIN3 or worse, including a couple of invasive cancers. The roughly 27 controls were women who cleared a single incident HPV16 infection within 12 months without developing precancer or cancer. Case blood was taken at the visit when the lesion was first identified, whereas control blood was taken when infection was no longer detected. For cases, a median interval of approximately 150 days, with an interquartile range of 90 to 200 days, was observed between lesion detection and blood sampling. Since HLA typing was available for only a few women, HLA type could not be ruled out as a confounder. This exploratory proof-of-principle case-control study, nested within the Guanacaste HPV Natural History Study in Costa Rica, compared TCR repertoires among women with different cervical HPV16 outcomes. Cases were matched to controls by age within five years and by the year the sample was collected. A median age of approximately 32 years was observed in cases versus roughly 38 in controls, and no significant differences in baseline characteristics were found. The parent cohort enrolled 10,049 women aged 18 or older in Guanacaste, Costa Rica, in about 1993 to 1995 and followed the women for roughly seven years. Quality controls consisted of five blinded duplicates per group, for a total of around 60 samples made up of around 50 participants and ten or so replicates. Overall results and qualifications from the work: TCR repertoire richness was significantly higher in CIN3+ cases than in controls across sequencing depths, while evenness did not differ. By combining richness with V gene abundances, random forest classifiers separated cases from controls with an estimated AUC of just over 0.8. Because the number of T cells per sample was unknown, the richness differences could reflect varying T-cell content rather than repertoire biology. Whether associations preceded infection or resulted from infection could not be shown with the cross-sectional design, and effector/memory subsets and HPV-specific T cells were not isolated.

Every participant had a single incident cervical HPV16 infection, and women with prevalent HPV16 infections were excluded. Cervical HPV DNA was detected with MY09/MY11 PCR, and genotyping was done by dot-blot hybridization. Approximately 15 mL of heparinized blood were centrifuged, and the buffy coat was aliquoted, frozen at -30°C, then stored at -80°C. Genomic DNA was extracted from buffy coat specimens using QIAGEN kits. TCR beta CDR3 regions were amplified by multiplex PCR using the immunoSEQ assay from an average of about 1.2 ug genomic DNA per sample. Primer bias was corrected in the assay by using a complete synthetic TCR repertoire to establish an amplification baseline. The amplicons were sequenced using the Illumina platform. Per the source publication's procedure: Error correction of the sequences involved clustering with frequency ratios plus a modified nearest-neighbor algorithm, after which the sequences were analyzed in the immunoSEQ Analyzer using IMGT gene definitions. TCR richness and evenness were averaged over 20 rarefaction repeats at each rarefaction depth, excluding samples with fewer sequences than the depth. Wilcoxon rank sum tests with FDR correction were used to compare relative abundances of V, D and J genes between the groups. For the blinded duplicates, the intraclass correlation was roughly 96% for TCR richness and averaged around 81% across about 64 gene segments. Not all clones reach the TCRdb copy of this immuneACCESS table, which keeps in-frame sequences only. Checked studies attribute under half of the gap to unresolved V genes and leave the rest unexplained. The V and J calls and clone size come from that table; D and trimming were worked out from the DNA. The sample table records around 21,000 clones. 6% of the sample rests with the top ten.

This TCR was sampled from a woman between 18 and 75 years old with a cervical HPV16 infection that either progressed to CIN3+ or cleared (not recorded which). The sequenced material came from blood buffy coat.

CDR3 DNA, as far as it was read: TGTGCCAGCAGTTACTCTTCTGCGAACAATGAG. This yields the protein CASSYSSANNE. The whole CDR3 sequence is CASSYSSANNEQFF. The rearrangement combines TRBV6-2 or TRBV6-3 with TRBJ2-1; a confident D gene designation cannot be given. The observed sequence ends 3 residues before the CDR3 terminus, with the missing tail filled in from the germline J gene. V sheds 0 bases and J sheds 5 bases, leaving 8 bases between their ends. The germline V gene specifies MNHEY as CDR1 and SVGEGT as CDR2. The cysteine opens and the phenylalanine closes a CDR3 of 14 amino acids. Only the CDR3 bases that were read are kept: 33 of them, in frame from base 1.